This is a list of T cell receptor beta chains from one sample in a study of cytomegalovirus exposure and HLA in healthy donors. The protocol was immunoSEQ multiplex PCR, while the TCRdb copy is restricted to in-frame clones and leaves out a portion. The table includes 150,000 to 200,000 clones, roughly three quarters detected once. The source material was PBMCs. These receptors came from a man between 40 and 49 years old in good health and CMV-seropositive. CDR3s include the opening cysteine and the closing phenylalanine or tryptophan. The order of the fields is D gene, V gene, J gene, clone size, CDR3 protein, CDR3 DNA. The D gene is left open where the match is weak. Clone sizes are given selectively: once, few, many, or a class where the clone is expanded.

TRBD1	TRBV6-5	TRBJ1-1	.	CASSYRQGTLRPEAFF	TGTGCCAGCAGTTACCGACAGGGGACCCTTAGGCCTGAAGCTTTCTTT
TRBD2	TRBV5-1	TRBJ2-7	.	CASSTGLAGAYEQYF	TGCGCCAGCAGCACCGGACTAGCGGGGGCGTACGAGCAGTACTTC
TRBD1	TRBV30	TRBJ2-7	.	CAWSRTGYEQYF	TGTGCCTGGAGTCGGACAGGGTACGAGCAGTACTTC
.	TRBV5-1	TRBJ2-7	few	CASSALAYEQYF	TGCGCCAGCAGCGCACTCGCCTACGAGCAGTACTTC
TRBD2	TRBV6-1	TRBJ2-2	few	CASSAQTAGGWSGELFF	TGTGCCAGCAGTGCCCAGACGGCGGGGGGTTGGAGCGGGGAGCTGTTTTTT
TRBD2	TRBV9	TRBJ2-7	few	CASSVGPAGDGEQYF	TGTGCCAGCAGCGTAGGGCCCGCGGGAGACGGCGAGCAGTACTTC
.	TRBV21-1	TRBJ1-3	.	CASSSRGRTGNTIYF	TGTGCCAGCAGCAGCAGGGGGCGGACTGGAAACACCATATATTTT
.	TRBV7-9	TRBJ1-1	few	CASSPGIWDSGRTEAFF	TGTGCCAGCAGCCCCGGGATATGGGACTCTGGTCGGACTGAAGCTTTCTTT
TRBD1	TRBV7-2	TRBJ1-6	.	CASSFTGGDSPLHF	TGTGCCAGCAGCTTTACAGGGGGTGATTCACCCCTCCACTTT
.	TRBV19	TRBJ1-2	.	CATAVGARRYTF	TGTGCTACCGCGGTGGGGGCCCGGCGCTACACCTTC
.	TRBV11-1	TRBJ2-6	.	CASSPHAGANVLTF	TGTGCCAGCAGCCCCCACGCGGGGGCCAACGTCCTGACTTTC
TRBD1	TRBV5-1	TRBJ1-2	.	CASSLAGDRAEGYTF	TGCGCCAGCAGCTTGGCCGGGGACAGGGCGGAAGGCTACACCTTC
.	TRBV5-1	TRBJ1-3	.	CASSLAGGDRGNTIYF	TGCGCCAGCAGCTTGGCTGGCGGGGATAGGGGAAACACCATATATTTT
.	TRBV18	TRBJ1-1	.	CASSPVHVGGTEAFF	TGTGCCAGCTCACCGGTCCACGTAGGCGGGACTGAAGCTTTCTTT
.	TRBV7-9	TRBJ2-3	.	CASRSGGGSSGTQYF	TGTGCCAGCAGATCTGGTGGGGGGTCCTCAGGTACGCAGTATTTT
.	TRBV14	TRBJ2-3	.	CASSQGLTNTDTQYF	TGTGCCAGCAGCCAAGGGCTCACCAACACAGATACGCAGTATTTT
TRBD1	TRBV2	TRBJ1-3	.	CASRGQPHSGNTIYF	TGTGCCAGCAGGGGACAGCCCCACTCTGGAAACACCATATATTTT
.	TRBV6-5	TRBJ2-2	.	CASSPRANTGELFF	TGTGCCAGCAGTCCCAGGGCGAACACCGGGGAGCTGTTTTTT
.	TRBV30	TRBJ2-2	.	CAWSGAAGELFF	TGTGCCTGGAGTGGGGCCGCCGGGGAGCTGTTTTTT
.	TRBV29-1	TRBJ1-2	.	CSVESGAVRGYTF	TGCAGCGTTGAATCAGGGGCAGTTCGTGGCTACACCTTC
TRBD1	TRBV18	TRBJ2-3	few	CASSPKTGTGSTDTQYF	TGTGCCAGCTCACCAAAGACTGGGACAGGAAGCACAGATACGCAGTATTTT
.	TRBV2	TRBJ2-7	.	CASRQSYEQYF	TGTGCCAGCAGGCAGTCCTACGAGCAGTACTTC